This entry is about one T cell receptor (beta chain). This record comes from a study of blood T cell repertoires in COVID-19. In the study overall: The samples span acute and convalescent COVID-19 from the United States, Italy and Spain.

As originally analysed: Reference gene primer amplification gave nucleated cell count estimates. Generated by immunoSEQ multiplex PCR, the TCRdb table keeps only in-frame clones and is missing some. V and J calls and clone size are as listed in that table; D and trimming were resolved from the DNA. The table records some 230,000 clones, approximately 83% of them present only once. Germline V gene lookup returns CDR1 KGHDR and CDR2 SFDVKD. The CDR3 is made up of 14 amino acids. V trimming: 9 bases; J trimming: 5 bases; junction bases outside the gene matches: 10. The receptor's source is a woman under 40 who had recovered from COVID-19. Input material: peripheral blood. The V gene is TRBV24-1, the J gene TRBJ2-3; 7 nucleotides line up with TRBD1. CDR3 in DNA: TGTGCCACCCAATCGACAGGGTCTGGAGATACGCAGTATTTT. Its translation is CATQSTGSGDTQYF.